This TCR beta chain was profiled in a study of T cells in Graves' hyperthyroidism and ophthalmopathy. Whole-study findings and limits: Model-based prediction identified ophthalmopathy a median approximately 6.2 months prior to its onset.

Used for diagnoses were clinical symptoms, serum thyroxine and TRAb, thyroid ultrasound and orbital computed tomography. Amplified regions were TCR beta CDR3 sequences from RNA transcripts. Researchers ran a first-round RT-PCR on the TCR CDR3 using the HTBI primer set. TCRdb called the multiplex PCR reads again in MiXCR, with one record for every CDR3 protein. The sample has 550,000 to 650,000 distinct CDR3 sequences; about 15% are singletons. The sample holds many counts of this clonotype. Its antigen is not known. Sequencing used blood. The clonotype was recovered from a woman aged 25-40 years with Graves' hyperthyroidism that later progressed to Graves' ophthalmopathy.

The CDR3 is CASAEGETQYF. In DNA, the CDR3 is TGTGCCAGCGCTGAAGGAGAGACCCAGTACTTC. The chain uses TRBV12-3 or TRBV12-4 and TRBJ2-5; no clear D gene. The CDR3 has 11 amino acids. Trimming left V 8 bases short and J 4 bases short, with 8 bases between.